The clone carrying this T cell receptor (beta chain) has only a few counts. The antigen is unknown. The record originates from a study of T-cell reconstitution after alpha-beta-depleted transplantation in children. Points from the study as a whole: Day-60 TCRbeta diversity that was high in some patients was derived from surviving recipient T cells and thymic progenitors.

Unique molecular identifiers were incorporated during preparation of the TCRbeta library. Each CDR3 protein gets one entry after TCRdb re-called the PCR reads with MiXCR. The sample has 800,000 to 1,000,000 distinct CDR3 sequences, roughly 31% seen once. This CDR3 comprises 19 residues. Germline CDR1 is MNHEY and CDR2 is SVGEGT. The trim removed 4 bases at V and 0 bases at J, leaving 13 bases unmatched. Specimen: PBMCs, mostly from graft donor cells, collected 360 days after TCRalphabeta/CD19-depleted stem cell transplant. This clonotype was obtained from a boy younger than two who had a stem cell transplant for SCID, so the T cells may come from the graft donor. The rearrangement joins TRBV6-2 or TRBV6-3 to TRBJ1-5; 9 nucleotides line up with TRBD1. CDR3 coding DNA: TGTGCCAGCAGTTCTTCTCACACCGGGACAGGGTCTAGCAATCAGCCCCAGCATTTT. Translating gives CASSSSHTGTGSSNQPQHF.